These T cell receptor beta chains were read from a single sample in a study of T cell responses to AZD1222 COVID-19 vaccine. TCRdb's copy holds only in-frame clones and misses some; the assay was immunoSEQ multiplex PCR. Seen here are more than 90,000 clones, 70% to 85% observed once, and the top ten hold approximately 14%. The material was peripheral blood, obtained 28 days after the second AZD1222 dose. Receptors were obtained from an adult who received the AZD1222 COVID-19 vaccine. Both conserved end residues are part of each CDR3. A D gene is named only where the DNA matches it firmly. Clone size appears in some rows only: once, few, many, or a class for an expanded clone.

v_call: TRBV5-1; j_call: TRBJ2-7; clone_size: -; d_call: -; cdr3_aa: CASSLGGQGLYEQYF; cdr3_nt: TGCGCCAGCAGCTTGGGTGGGCAGGGGCTGTACGAGCAGTACTTC
v_call: TRBV5-1; j_call: TRBJ1-4; clone_size: -; d_call: -; cdr3_aa: CASSLEWGNEKLFF; cdr3_nt: TGCGCCAGCAGCTTGGAGTGGGGTAATGAAAAACTGTTTTTT
v_call: TRBV5-1; j_call: TRBJ2-7; clone_size: -; d_call: TRBD1; cdr3_aa: CASSRGPGGYEQYF; cdr3_nt: TGCGCCAGCAGCCGGGGACCAGGGGGATACGAGCAGTACTTC
v_call: TRBV6-5; j_call: TRBJ2-7; clone_size: -; d_call: -; cdr3_aa: CASSYGAGVSYEQYF; cdr3_nt: TGTGCCAGCAGTTATGGAGCGGGTGTATCCTACGAGCAGTACTTC
v_call: TRBV24-1; j_call: TRBJ2-7; clone_size: -; d_call: -; cdr3_aa: CATSDYRDYEQYF; cdr3_nt: TGTGCCACCAGTGATTACAGGGACTACGAGCAGTACTTC
v_call: TRBV5-1; j_call: TRBJ1-6; clone_size: -; d_call: -; cdr3_aa: CASSPLGREDSPLHF; cdr3_nt: TGCGCCAGCAGCCCCTTAGGAAGGGAGGATTCACCCCTCCACTTT
v_call: TRBV11-2; j_call: TRBJ1-1; clone_size: -; d_call: -; cdr3_aa: CASSTQGFGRAFF; cdr3_nt: TGTGCCAGCAGCACACAGGGTTTTGGTCGGGCTTTCTTT
v_call: TRBV11-3; j_call: TRBJ2-7; clone_size: -; d_call: TRBD2; cdr3_aa: CASRSGGTYEQYF; cdr3_nt: TGTGCCAGCAGGTCGGGGGGGACCTACGAGCAGTACTTC
v_call: TRBV6-2/TRBV6-3; j_call: TRBJ1-4; clone_size: -; d_call: -; cdr3_aa: CASSYPVRGEKKLFF; cdr3_nt: TGTGCCAGCAGTTACCCGGTGAGAGGGGAGAAAAAACTGTTTTTT
v_call: TRBV11-3; j_call: TRBJ1-1; clone_size: -; d_call: -; cdr3_aa: CASSFQDAYTEAFF; cdr3_nt: TGTGCCAGCAGCTTTCAAGACGCTTACACTGAAGCTTTCTTT
v_call: TRBV11-2; j_call: TRBJ2-7; clone_size: few; d_call: -; cdr3_aa: CASSLGRGPSYEQYF; cdr3_nt: TGTGCCAGCAGCTTAGGGAGGGGACCCTCCTACGAGCAGTACTTC
v_call: TRBV3-1/TRBV3-2; j_call: TRBJ1-1; clone_size: -; d_call: TRBD1; cdr3_aa: CASSGEGQGESAFF; cdr3_nt: TGTGCCAGCAGTGGGGAAGGGCAGGGGGAATCGGCTTTCTTT
v_call: TRBV7-8; j_call: TRBJ2-3; clone_size: -; d_call: -; cdr3_aa: CASSFLARTDTQYF; cdr3_nt: TGTGCCAGCAGCTTTCTAGCGCGCACAGATACGCAGTATTTT
v_call: TRBV19; j_call: TRBJ1-1; clone_size: -; d_call: TRBD1; cdr3_aa: CASRVPGQGNTEAFF; cdr3_nt: TGTGCCAGTAGGGTACCGGGACAGGGGAACACTGAAGCTTTCTTT
v_call: TRBV7-9; j_call: TRBJ2-7; clone_size: -; d_call: -; cdr3_aa: CASSLGAGDRSYEQYF; cdr3_nt: TGTGCCAGCAGCTTAGGGGCGGGTGACAGGTCCTACGAGCAGTACTTC
v_call: TRBV6-5; j_call: TRBJ1-5; clone_size: -; d_call: -; cdr3_aa: CASTKMDSNQPQHF; cdr3_nt: TGTGCCAGCACTAAGATGGATAGCAATCAGCCCCAGCATTTT
v_call: TRBV7-9; j_call: TRBJ1-3; clone_size: -; d_call: -; cdr3_aa: CASSLDYSGNTIYF; cdr3_nt: TGTGCCAGCAGCTTGGATTACTCTGGAAACACCATATATTTT
v_call: TRBV5-4; j_call: TRBJ1-2; clone_size: -; d_call: TRBD1; cdr3_aa: CASSSTGTGSYGYTF; cdr3_nt: TGTGCCAGCAGCTCTACCGGGACAGGGTCGTATGGCTACACCTTC
v_call: TRBV18; j_call: TRBJ1-5; clone_size: -; d_call: -; cdr3_aa: CASSPNRADQPQHF; cdr3_nt: TGTGCCAGCTCACCAAATAGGGCAGACCAGCCCCAGCATTTT
v_call: TRBV30; j_call: TRBJ2-5; clone_size: -; d_call: -; cdr3_aa: CAWSVRRWETQYF; cdr3_nt: TGTGCCTGGAGTGTACGCAGATGGGAGACCCAGTACTTC
v_call: TRBV6-2/TRBV6-3; j_call: TRBJ2-3; clone_size: -; d_call: TRBD1; cdr3_aa: CASSSTPTGEVVDTQYF; cdr3_nt: TGTGCCAGCAGTTCTACACCGACAGGGGAGGTTGTGGATACGCAGTATTTT
v_call: TRBV7-8; j_call: TRBJ2-1; clone_size: -; d_call: TRBD2; cdr3_aa: CASSLVSGGRFF; cdr3_nt: TGTGCCAGCAGCTTAGTTAGCGGGGGGCGGTTCTTC
v_call: TRBV5-1; j_call: TRBJ1-2; clone_size: few; d_call: TRBD1; cdr3_aa: CASSPEGAGGYTF; cdr3_nt: TGCGCCAGCAGCCCCGAGGGGGCAGGGGGCTACACCTTC
v_call: TRBV18; j_call: TRBJ1-2; clone_size: -; d_call: TRBD1; cdr3_aa: CASSSGQGNGGYTF; cdr3_nt: TGTGCCAGCTCATCGGGACAGGGGAATGGGGGCTACACCTTC
v_call: TRBV18; j_call: TRBJ1-1; clone_size: -; d_call: TRBD1; cdr3_aa: CASSPLDRGPTEAFF; cdr3_nt: TGTGCCAGCTCACCTTTGGACAGGGGGCCCACTGAAGCTTTCTTT
v_call: TRBV6-5; j_call: TRBJ1-4; clone_size: -; d_call: -; cdr3_aa: CASREGANEKLFF; cdr3_nt: TGTGCCAGCAGGGAGGGGGCTAATGAAAAACTGTTTTTT
v_call: TRBV30; j_call: TRBJ2-1; clone_size: once; d_call: -; cdr3_aa: CAWRIRTEGNLNEQFF; cdr3_nt: TGTGCCTGGAGGATCCGCACGGAGGGGAATCTTAATGAGCAGTTCTTC
v_call: TRBV3-1/TRBV3-2; j_call: TRBJ1-1; clone_size: once; d_call: -; cdr3_aa: CASSQAQSHTEAFF; cdr3_nt: TGTGCCAGCAGCCAAGCACAGTCTCACACTGAAGCTTTCTTT